These 7 T cell receptor beta chains were sequenced from one sample in a study of blood T cells in healthy people across ages. For the second PCR, which ran for roughly 6 to 11 cycles, a sample-barcoded 5' primer and a J-beta primer mix were used. TCRdb processed the 5' RACE reads anew with MiXCR; each CDR3 protein has one entry. The table has roughly 1,700,000 distinct CDR3 sequences, 28% seen once. Input material: blood. All receptors come from a woman aged 25-40 years in good health.

V is TRBV5-1 and J is TRBJ1-1, with 7 positions matching TRBD1. The CDR3 spans 15 residues. The germline V gene has CDR1 SGHRS and CDR2 YFSETQ. The trim removed 4 bases at V and 5 bases at J, leaving 11 bases unmatched. The CDR3 loop is CASSNFRTGGTEAFF. The DNA of the CDR3 is TGCGCCAGCAGCAACTTCCGGACAGGTGGGACTGAAGCTTTCTTT.

The rearrangement links TRBV10-1 to TRBJ2-1; 11 bases map to TRBD2. V was clipped by 3 bases and J by 6 bases; unmatched bases: 7. The CDR3 sequence is 16 residues long. Germline loops: CDR1 WNHNN, CDR2 SYGVQD (reference sequence). The CDR3 DNA reads TGCGCCAGCAGTGACTCGCGGCTAGCGGGGGGCAATGAGCAGTTCTTC. As protein: CASSDSRLAGGNEQFF.

On this clonotype itself: This may be a read error, as it is one base from a much larger clone. The CDR3 sequence is CASRAQGLARGEQYF. As DNA, the CDR3 is TGTGCCAGCAGAGCACAGGGACTAGCGAGGGGCGAGCAGTACTTC. The chain has TRBV2 and TRBJ2-7, with 10 positions matching TRBD2. V gave up 6 bases and J gave up 6 bases; unmatched junction bases: 11. This CDR3 comprises 15 residues. CDR1 is SNHLY, CDR2 FYNNEI, per germline.

This clonotype has ten or more counts. The rearrangement joins TRBV20-1 to TRBJ2-1; 7 bases are a match to TRBD2. The V gene's germline CDR1 is DFQATT and CDR2 SNEGSKA (reference sequence). The CDR3 sequence is 14 residues long. V gave up 6 bases and J gave up 2 bases; unmatched junction bases: 7. For the CDR3, the DNA is TGCAGTGCCCCCCCCAGCGGGGCCTACAATGAGCAGTTCTTC. This codes for CSAPPSGAYNEQFF.

The chain carries TRBV10-3 and TRBJ2-3; D tentatively reads TRBD1 or TRBD2 (7 bases each). V gave up 2 bases and J gave up 6 bases, with 12 bases separating them. The CDR3 has 14 residues. Germline V gene lookup returns CDR1 ENHRY and CDR2 SYGVKD. The CDR3 sequence is CAISEGRGQDTQYF. In DNA, the CDR3 is TGTGCCATCAGTGAGGGGAGGGGGCAGGATACGCAGTATTTT.

This clonotype has ten or more counts. The rearrangement uses TRBV4-3 and TRBJ2-7; 8 nucleotides line up with TRBD2. Per germline, CDR1 LGHNA and CDR2 YSLEER. J gave up 6 bases and V 4 bases, and 17 bases lay outside the gene matches. The CDR3 runs 17 residues. The CDR3 protein is CASSPGGSGSLSGEQYF. DNA for the CDR3: TGCGCCAGCAGCCCCGGCGGCAGCGGGAGCCTATCGGGCGAGCAGTACTTC.

This clonotype appeared a few times. The J gene is TRBJ2-5, the V gene TRBV7-9; D not resolved. V gave up 5 bases and J gave up 11 bases, with 15 bases separating them. Germline V CDR1 and CDR2: SEHNR, FQNEAQ (reference sequence). The CDR3 is 12 residues long. CDR3: CASSNLTAEQYF. In DNA, the CDR3 is TGTGCCAGCAGCAATTTAACAGCTGAGCAGTACTTC.